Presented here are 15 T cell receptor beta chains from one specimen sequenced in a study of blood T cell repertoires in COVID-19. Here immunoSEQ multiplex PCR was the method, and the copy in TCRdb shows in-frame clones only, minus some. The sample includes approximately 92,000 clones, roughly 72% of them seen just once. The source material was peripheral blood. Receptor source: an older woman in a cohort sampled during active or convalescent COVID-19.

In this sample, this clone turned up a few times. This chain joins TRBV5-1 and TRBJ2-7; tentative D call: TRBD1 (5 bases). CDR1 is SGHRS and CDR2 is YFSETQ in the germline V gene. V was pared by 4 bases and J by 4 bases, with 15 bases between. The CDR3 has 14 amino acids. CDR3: CASSGKDSKYEQYF. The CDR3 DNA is TGCGCCAGCAGCGGGAAAGACAGTAAATACGAGCAGTACTTC.

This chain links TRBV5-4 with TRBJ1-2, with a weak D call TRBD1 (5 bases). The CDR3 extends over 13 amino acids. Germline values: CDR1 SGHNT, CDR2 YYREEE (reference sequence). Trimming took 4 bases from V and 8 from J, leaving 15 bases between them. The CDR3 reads CASSVAGLLGYTF. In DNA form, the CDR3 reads TGTGCCAGCAGCGTGGCAGGGCTCCTAGGCTACACCTTC.

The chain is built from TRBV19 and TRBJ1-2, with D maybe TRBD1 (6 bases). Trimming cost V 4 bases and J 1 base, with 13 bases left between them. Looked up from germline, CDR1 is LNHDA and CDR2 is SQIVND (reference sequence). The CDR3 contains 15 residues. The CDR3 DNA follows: TGTGCCAGTAGTACGACAGGCGCCTTTAACTATGGCTACACCTTC. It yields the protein CASSTTGAFNYGYTF.

The CDR3 loop reads CASSSQEGRGNEQYF. The CDR3 nucleotides read TGTGCCAGCAGCTCCCAGGAGGGGCGAGGTAACGAGCAGTACTTC. V and J are TRBV7-6 and TRBJ2-7; D may be TRBD2 (6 bases). V was shortened by 4 bases and J by 5 bases, with 18 bases between the two germline ends. Germline CDR1 reads SGHVS; CDR2 reads FNYEAQ. The CDR3 is 15 residues long.

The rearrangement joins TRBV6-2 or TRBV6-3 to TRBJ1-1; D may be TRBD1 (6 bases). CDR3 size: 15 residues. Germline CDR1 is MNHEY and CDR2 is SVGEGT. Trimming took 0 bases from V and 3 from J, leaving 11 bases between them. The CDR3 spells CASSYSWQGYTEAFF. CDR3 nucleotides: TGTGCCAGCAGTTACTCGTGGCAGGGGTACACTGAAGCTTTCTTT.

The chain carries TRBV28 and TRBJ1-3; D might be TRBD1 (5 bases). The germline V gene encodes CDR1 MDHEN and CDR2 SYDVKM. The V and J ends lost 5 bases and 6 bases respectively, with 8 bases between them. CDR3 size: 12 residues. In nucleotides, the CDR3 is TGTGCCAGCAGTGACAGCTCAAACACCATATATTTT. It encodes CASSDSSNTIYF. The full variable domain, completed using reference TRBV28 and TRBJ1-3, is DVKVTQSSRYLVKRTGEKVFLECVQDMDHENMFWYRQDPGLGLRLIYFSYDVKMKEKGDIPEGYSVSREKKERFSLILESASTNQTSMYLCASSDSSNTIYFGEGSWLTVV.

The CDR3 coding sequence is TGTGCCAGCAGCTTACAACAACGACAGGGTCGGCTTAGCTATGGCTACACCTTC. Its translation: CASSLQQRQGRLSYGYTF. V is TRBV7-3 and J is TRBJ1-2; 7 nucleotides agree with TRBD1. The junction had 16 bases not matched to a gene; V was cut back by 2 bases and J by 4 bases. The CDR3 totals 18 residues. The germline CDR1 and CDR2 sequences are SGHTA and FQGTGA.

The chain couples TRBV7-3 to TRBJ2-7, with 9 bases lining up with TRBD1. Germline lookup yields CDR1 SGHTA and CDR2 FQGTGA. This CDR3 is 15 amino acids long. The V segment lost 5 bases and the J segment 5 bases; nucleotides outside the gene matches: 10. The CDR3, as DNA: TGTGCCAGCAGCCCGGGGACAGGGAAGGGGAACGAGCAGTACTTC. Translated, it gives CASSPGTGKGNEQYF. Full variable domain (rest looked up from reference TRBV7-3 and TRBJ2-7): GAGVSQTPSNKVTEKGKYVELRCDPISGHTALYWYRQSLGQGPEFLIYFQGTGAADDSGLPNDRFFAVRPEGSVSTLKIQRTERGDSAVYLCASSPGTGKGNEQYFGPGTRLTVT.

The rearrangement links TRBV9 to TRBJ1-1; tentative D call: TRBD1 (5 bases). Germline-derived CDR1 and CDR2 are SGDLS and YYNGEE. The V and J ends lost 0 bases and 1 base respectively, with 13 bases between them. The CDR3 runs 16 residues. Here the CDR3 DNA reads TGTGCCAGCAGCGTAGGATGGGGGGTCAAGAACACTGAAGCTTTCTTT. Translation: CASSVGWGVKNTEAFF. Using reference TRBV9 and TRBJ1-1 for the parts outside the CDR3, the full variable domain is DSGVTQTPKHLITATGQRVTLRCSPRSGDLSVYWYQQSLDQGLQFLIQYYNGEERAKGNILERFSAQQFPDLHSELNLSSLELGDSALYFCASSVGWGVKNTEAFFGQGTRLTVV.

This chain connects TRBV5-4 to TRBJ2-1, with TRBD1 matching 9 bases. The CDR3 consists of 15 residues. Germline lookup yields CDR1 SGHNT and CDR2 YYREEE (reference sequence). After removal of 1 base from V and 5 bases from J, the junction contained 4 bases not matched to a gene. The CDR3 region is CASSLQQGANNEQFF. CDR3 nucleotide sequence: TGTGCCAGCAGCTTGCAACAGGGGGCGAACAATGAGCAGTTCTTC.

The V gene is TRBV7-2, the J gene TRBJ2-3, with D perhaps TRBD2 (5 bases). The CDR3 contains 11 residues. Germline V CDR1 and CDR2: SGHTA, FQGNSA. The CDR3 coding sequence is TGTGAGGGAGACTGGCCTAATACGCAGTATTTT. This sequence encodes CEGDWPNTQYF. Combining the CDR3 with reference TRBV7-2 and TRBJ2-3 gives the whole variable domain GAGVSQSPSNKVTEKGKDVELRCDPISGHTALYWYRQSLGQGLEFLIYFQGNSAPDKSGLPSDRFSAERTGGSVSTLTIQRTQQEDSAVYLCEGDWPNTQYFGPGTRLTVL.

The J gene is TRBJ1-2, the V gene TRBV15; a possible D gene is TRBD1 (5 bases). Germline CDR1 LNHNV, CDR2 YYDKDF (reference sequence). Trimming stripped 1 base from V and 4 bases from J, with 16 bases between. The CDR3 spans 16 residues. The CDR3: CATSRGGETKSYGYTF. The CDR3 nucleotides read TGTGCCACCAGCAGAGGGGGGGAAACGAAATCCTATGGCTACACCTTC.

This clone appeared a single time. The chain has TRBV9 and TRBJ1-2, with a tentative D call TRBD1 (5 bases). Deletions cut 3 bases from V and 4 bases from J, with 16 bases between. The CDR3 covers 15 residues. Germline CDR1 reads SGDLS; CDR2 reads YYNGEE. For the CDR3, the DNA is TGTGCCAGCAGCGACGCGTTACAGGACCCCTATGGCTACACCTTC. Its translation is CASSDALQDPYGYTF.

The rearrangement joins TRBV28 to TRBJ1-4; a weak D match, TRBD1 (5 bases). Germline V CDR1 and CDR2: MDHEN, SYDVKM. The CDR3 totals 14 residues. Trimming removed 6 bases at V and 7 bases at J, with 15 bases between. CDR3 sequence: CASRGAGGAEKLFF. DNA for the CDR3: TGTGCCAGCAGAGGGGCGGGGGGTGCTGAAAAACTGTTTTTT.

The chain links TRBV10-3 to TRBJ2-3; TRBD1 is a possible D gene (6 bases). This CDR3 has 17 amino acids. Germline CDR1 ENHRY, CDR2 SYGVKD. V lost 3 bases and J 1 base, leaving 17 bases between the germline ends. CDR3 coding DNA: TGTGCCATCAGTGACTCCCTCCCAGGGGCCGGCACAGATACGCAGTATTTT. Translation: CAISDSLPGAGTDTQYF.